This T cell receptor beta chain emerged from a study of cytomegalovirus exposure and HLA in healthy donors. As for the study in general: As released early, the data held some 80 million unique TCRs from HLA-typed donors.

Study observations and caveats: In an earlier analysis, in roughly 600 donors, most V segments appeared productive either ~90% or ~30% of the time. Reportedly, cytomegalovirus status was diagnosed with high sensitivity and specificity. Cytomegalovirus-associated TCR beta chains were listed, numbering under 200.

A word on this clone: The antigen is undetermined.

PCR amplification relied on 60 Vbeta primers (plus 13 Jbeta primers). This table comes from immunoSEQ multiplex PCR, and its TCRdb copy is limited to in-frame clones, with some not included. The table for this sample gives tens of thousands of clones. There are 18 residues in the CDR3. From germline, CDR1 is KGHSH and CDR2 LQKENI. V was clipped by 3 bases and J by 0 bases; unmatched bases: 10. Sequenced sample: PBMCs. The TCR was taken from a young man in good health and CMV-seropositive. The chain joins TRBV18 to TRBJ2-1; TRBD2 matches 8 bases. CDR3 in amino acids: CASSPDSRGGLSYNEQFF. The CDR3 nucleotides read TGTGCCAGCTCACCGGATTCCCGGGGGGGCCTCTCCTACAATGAGCAGTTCTTC.